These 17 T cell receptor beta chains were all obtained from the same sample, sequenced in a study of spatial heterogeneity in lung cancer. Time point noted: sample taken at primary tumor resection. Tumor, nontumor lung or frozen PBMC supplied whole RNA that was sequenced unsorted. TCRdb processed the 5' RACE reads anew with MiXCR; each CDR3 protein has one entry. The sample contains about 2,500 distinct CDR3 sequences, approximately 4.7% of which appear only once. The sample was normal lung tissue next to the tumor, taken at surgery. The receptors come from a female donor with early-stage non-small cell lung cancer.

This clonotype is termed medium-sized (0.01 to 0.1%). This beta chain represents an off-target read in a library built for alpha chains; its size is of limited meaning. CDR3 nucleotides: TGTGCCAGCAAGGGGCGGGGCAATGAGCAGTTCTTC. Its translation: CASKGRGNEQFF. The V gene is TRBV12-3 or TRBV12-4, the J gene TRBJ2-1; a weak D match, TRBD2 (6 bases). There are 12 residues in the CDR3. Trimming removed 7 bases at V and 6 bases at J, with 10 bases between.

Within the sample, this clonotype is medium-sized. This beta chain came through as a stray read in a library set up for alpha chains, and its size says little. The chain combines TRBV24-1 with TRBJ2-1; TRBD2 agrees at 12 bases. Germline loops: CDR1 KGHDR, CDR2 SFDVKD. After removal of 5 bases from V and 5 bases from J, the junction contained 3 bases not matched to a gene. CDR3 length equals 15 residues. CDR3 protein: CATSVRTSGNNEQFF. The CDR3 nucleotides are TGTGCCACCAGTGTAAGGACTAGCGGGAACAATGAGCAGTTCTTC.

Within the sample, this clonotype is medium-sized. Being off target in a library aimed at alpha chains, this beta chain has a size of little meaning. This chain uses TRBV29-1 with TRBJ2-3; D is unclear. The V end was cut by 3 bases, the J end by 5 bases, with 6 bases between. Germline V gene sequence: CDR1 SQVTM, CDR2 ANQGSEA. The CDR3 totals 11 residues. The CDR3: CSVDNRDTQYF. CDR3 coding DNA: TGCAGCGTTGACAATCGAGATACGCAGTATTTT.

In this sample, this clonotype is medium-sized. This beta chain is an unintended read in a library built for alpha chains; its size means little. The chain employs TRBV12-3 or TRBV12-4 and TRBJ1-2; possible D gene TRBD1, 5 bases. The CDR3 consists of 13 residues. Trimming shortened V by 8 bases and J by 3 bases, and 13 bases separated the two germline ends. This CDR3 is CASGRGTHYGYTF. CDR3 nucleotides: TGTGCCAGCGGGAGAGGGACCCACTATGGCTACACCTTC.

By sample fraction, this clonotype is medium-sized. A library prepared for alpha chains yielded this beta chain as an off-target read; its size is of little meaning. This chain uses TRBV9 with TRBJ2-1, with a possible D match to TRBD2 (7 bases). V was pared by 3 bases and J by 8 bases, with 21 bases between. The germline V gene encodes CDR1 SGDLS and CDR2 YYNGEE. CDR3 length: 16 residues. The CDR3 sequence: CASSALGGALPDEQFF. The CDR3 DNA reads as TGTGCCAGCAGCGCCCTAGGGGGGGCCCTTCCCGATGAGCAGTTCTTC. Using reference TRBV9 and TRBJ2-1 for the parts outside the CDR3, the full variable domain is DSGVTQTPKHLITATGQRVTLRCSPRSGDLSVYWYQQSLDQGLQFLIQYYNGEERAKGNILERFSAQQFPDLHSELNLSSLELGDSALYFCASSALGGALPDEQFFGPGTRLTVL.

This clonotype was detected many times. In a library made to pick up alpha chains, this beta chain is a stray read with a size that means little. The chain employs TRBV3-1 and TRBJ2-1; TRBD1 or TRBD2 may be the D gene (5 bases each). Germline V lookup: CDR1 LGHDT, CDR2 YNNKEL (reference sequence). The CDR3 covers 14 residues. V was shortened by 10 bases and J by 6 bases, with 19 bases between the two germline ends. CDR3 DNA: TGTGCCACCCAGTTGGGACGGGGCAGCAATGAGCAGTTCTTC. Translating it yields CATQLGRGSNEQFF.

This clonotype occurred many times. Since the library was made to target alpha chains, this beta chain is a stray read and its abundance is not meaningful. The chain links TRBV18 to TRBJ2-1; weak D call: TRBD2 (6 bases). V was shortened by 0 bases and J by 7 bases, with 16 bases between the two germline ends. The CDR3 sequence is 16 residues long. Germline V gives CDR1 KGHSH, CDR2 LQKENI. This CDR3 is CASSPPSAGGGNEQFF. CDR3 bases: TGTGCCAGCTCACCACCTAGCGCCGGAGGAGGGAATGAGCAGTTCTTC.

The sample holds a few counts of this clonotype. This beta chain slipped into a library made for alpha chains as a stray read, so its size is not meaningful. J is TRBJ2-4 and V is TRBV3-1, with 8 bases fitting TRBD1. The CDR3 loop spans 16 amino acids. Trimming took 2 bases from V and 7 from J; bases not matched to a gene: 10. Germline CDR1 LGHDT, CDR2 YNNKEL (reference sequence). The CDR3 protein is CASSQSGQGGINIQYF. In nucleotides, the CDR3 is TGTGCCAGCAGCCAAAGCGGACAGGGCGGGATCAACATTCAGTACTTC.

This clonotype is medium-sized in the sample. This beta chain was picked up by a library intended for alpha chains and is off target, so its count carries little meaning. This chain uses TRBV19 with TRBJ2-4; either TRBD1 or TRBD2 may supply D (6 bases each). Trimming pared 10 bases from V and 7 bases from J, leaving 17 bases between. The CDR3 spans 13 residues. Germline CDR1 and CDR2: LNHDA and SQIVND (reference sequence). CDR3 DNA: TGTGCCACCACCGGTGGGGGGCCCAACATTCAGTACTTC. It specifies CATTGGGPNIQYF.

Judged by abundance, this clonotype is medium-sized (0.01 to 0.1%). The library was designed around alpha chains, so this beta chain is a stray read whose abundance carries little weight. The chain's CDR3 is CASQTGTGPYEQYF. The DNA for the CDR3 is TGTGCCAGCCAGACCGGGACAGGGCCCTACGAGCAGTACTTC. The chain links TRBV28 to TRBJ2-7, with 9 positions matching TRBD1. After removal of 8 bases from V and 2 bases from J, the junction contained 7 bases not matched to a gene. CDR3 length: 14 amino acids. Germline V gives CDR1 MDHEN, CDR2 SYDVKM.

By proportion, this clonotype is medium-sized. Found in a library prepared for alpha chains, this beta chain is an off-target read, and its abundance has little meaning. DNA of the CDR3: TGCAGCGTTGAGAACTACCCCGATGAAGCTTTCTTT. It codes for CSVENYPDEAFF. V usage is TRBV29-1 and J usage is TRBJ1-1; no clear D. Germline V CDR1 and CDR2: SQVTM, ANQGSEA. With 3 bases removed from V and 7 bases from J, the gap between germline ends came to 12 bases. This CDR3 contains 12 residues. Supplemented by reference TRBV29-1 and TRBJ1-1, the full variable domain reads SAVISQKPSRDICQRGTSLTIQCQVDSQVTMMFWYRQQPGQSLTLIATANQGSEATYESGFVIDKFPISRPNLTFSTLTVSNMSPEDSSIYLCSVENYPDEAFFGQGTRLTVV.

This clonotype is classed as medium-sized. Being off target in a library aimed at alpha chains, this beta chain has a size of little meaning. The chain has TRBV7-9 and TRBJ1-3; possible D gene TRBD1, 5 bases. V dropped 5 bases and J dropped 3 bases, with 11 bases sitting between them. Looked up from germline, CDR1 is SEHNR and CDR2 is FQNEAQ (reference sequence). CDR3 length: 14 residues. CDR3 loop: CASSLTGGGNTIYF. As DNA, the CDR3 is TGTGCCAGCAGCCTCACAGGTGGTGGAAACACCATATATTTT.

Relative to its sample, this clonotype is large (0.1 to 1%). The library was built for alpha chains, so this beta chain is an off-target read and its size means little. This rearrangement joins TRBV18 to TRBJ2-1; D not certain. The length of the CDR3 is 14 residues. V lost 6 bases to trimming and J lost 0 bases, with 9 bases between them. Germline V CDR1 and CDR2: KGHSH, LQKENI. The CDR3 here is CASSPDLSYNEQFF. The CDR3 nucleotides read TGTGCCAGCTCGCCCGACCTCTCCTACAATGAGCAGTTCTTC.

This clonotype appeared a few times. Since the library was made to target alpha chains, this beta chain is a stray read and its abundance is not meaningful. The V gene is TRBV5-1, the J gene TRBJ1-4; D remains ambiguous. The CDR3 contains 14 residues. Germline V gene lookup returns CDR1 SGHRS and CDR2 YFSETQ. Deletions cut 3 bases from V and 0 bases from J, with 6 bases between. The CDR3 here is CASSSTATNEKLFF. CDR3 DNA: TGCGCCAGCAGCTCGACGGCAACTAATGAAAAACTGTTTTTT.

This clonotype is labeled as medium-sized (0.01 to 0.1%). This beta chain represents an off-target read in a library built for alpha chains; its size is of limited meaning. The chain employs TRBV29-1 and TRBJ1-1, with a possible D match to TRBD1 (6 bases). V was cut by 2 bases and J by 11 bases, with 18 bases left in between. This CDR3 contains 13 residues. Germline CDR1 reads SQVTM; CDR2 reads ANQGSEA. This CDR3 is CSVEKAGAGRAFF. DNA for the CDR3: TGCAGCGTTGAAAAGGCAGGGGCGGGTCGGGCTTTCTTT.

This clonotype ranks as large. This beta chain appears as a stray read in a library generated for alpha chains; its size is not informative. The chain carries TRBV6-1 and TRBJ2-7; 9 bases map to TRBD2. CDR1 and CDR2 from the germline V gene are MNHNS and SASEGT. This CDR3 is 17 amino acids long. The V and J ends lost 7 bases and 6 bases, in that order; junction bases with no gene match: 19. CDR3 in amino acids: CASTGPTGLAGRGEQYF. Here the CDR3 DNA reads TGTGCCAGCACCGGACCGACGGGCCTAGCGGGGCGCGGCGAGCAGTACTTC.

Ten or more counts support this clonotype. This beta chain represents an off-target read in a library built for alpha chains; its size is of limited meaning. This CDR3 is CATSDPGLPYGGANVLTF. Here the CDR3 DNA reads TGTGCCACCAGTGACCCCGGCCTTCCTTATGGTGGGGCCAACGTCCTGACTTTC. This chain joins TRBV24-1 and TRBJ2-6; D is unresolved. Germline loops: CDR1 KGHDR, CDR2 SFDVKD. CDR3 length: 18 residues. V was trimmed by 4 bases and J by 3 bases, leaving 18 bases between them.